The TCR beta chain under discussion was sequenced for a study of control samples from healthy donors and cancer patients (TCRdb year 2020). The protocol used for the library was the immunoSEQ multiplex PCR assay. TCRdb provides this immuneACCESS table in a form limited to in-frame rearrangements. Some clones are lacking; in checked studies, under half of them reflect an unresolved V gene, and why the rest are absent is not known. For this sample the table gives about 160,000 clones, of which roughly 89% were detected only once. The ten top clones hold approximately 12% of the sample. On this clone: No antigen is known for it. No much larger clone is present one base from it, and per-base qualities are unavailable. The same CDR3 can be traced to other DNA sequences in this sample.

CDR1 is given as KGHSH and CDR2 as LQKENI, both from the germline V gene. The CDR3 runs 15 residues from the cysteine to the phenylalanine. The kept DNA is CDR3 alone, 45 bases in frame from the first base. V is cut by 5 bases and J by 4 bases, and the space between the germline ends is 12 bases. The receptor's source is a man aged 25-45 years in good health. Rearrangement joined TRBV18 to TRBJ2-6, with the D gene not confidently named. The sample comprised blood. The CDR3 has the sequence CASSMDPSGANVLTF. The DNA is TGTGCCAGCTCAATGGACCCCTCCGGGGCCAACGTCCTGACTTTC.